The 13 T cell receptor beta chains presented below share a single source sample, sequenced in a study of early T cells in non-severe SARS-CoV-2 infection. TCRdb re-called the 5' RACE reads with MiXCR, one entry per CDR3 protein. In the table there are 75,000 to 100,000 distinct CDR3 sequences, approximately 17% of which are singletons. Sequencing was performed on whole blood. The receptor set was obtained from an adult who was a healthcare worker with PCR-confirmed SARS-CoV-2 infection or an uninfected control (not recorded which).

This clonotype was seen a few times. CDR3 sequence: CASTPQGRYGYTF. The CDR3 coding sequence is TGTGCCAGCACCCCACAGGGACGCTATGGCTACACCTTC. The chain employs TRBV7-2 and TRBJ1-2; TRBD1 is a possible D gene (6 bases). Trimming took 7 bases from V and 4 from J, leaving 13 bases between them. Germline lookup yields CDR1 SGHTA and CDR2 FQGNSA. CDR3 length: 13 residues.

DNA of the CDR3: TGCGCCAGCAGCTTTGGAGCCACAGGAGGGAGCGGCTACACCTTC. Its protein is CASSFGATGGSGYTF. The gene calls are TRBV5-1 and TRBJ1-2; D might be TRBD1 (5 bases). V lost 2 bases to trimming and J lost 8 bases, with 19 bases between them. The CDR3 totals 15 residues. The V gene's germline CDR1 is SGHRS and CDR2 YFSETQ.

The gene calls are TRBV7-2 and TRBJ2-7; D may be TRBD1 or TRBD2 (6 bases each). Germline V CDR1 and CDR2: SGHTA, FQGNSA. This CDR3 contains 14 residues. V was clipped by 0 bases and J by 6 bases, with 12 bases between them. The CDR3 loop reads CASSLAGGGPEQYF. CDR3 nucleotide sequence: TGTGCCAGCAGCTTAGCGGGTGGGGGGCCCGAGCAGTACTTC.

This chain uses TRBV19 with TRBJ2-1; D ambiguous. Germline V CDR1 and CDR2: LNHDA, SQIVND (reference sequence). With 1 base removed from V and 13 bases from J, the gap between germline ends came to 26 bases. This CDR3 is built from 17 residues. CDR3 nucleotides: TGTGCCAGTAGTATAGGGAGATGGAAGGGTAGCCCCGAGCGCCAGTTCTTC. It yields the protein CASSIGRWKGSPERQFF.

The chain couples TRBV5-4 to TRBJ2-4; D possibly corresponds to TRBD1 (8 bases). V shed 10 bases and J shed 8 bases, with 31 bases lying between them. Germline V gene sequence: CDR1 SGHNT, CDR2 YYREEE (reference sequence). The CDR3 has 17 amino acids. CDR3 sequence (DNA): TGTGCCGTCCAGGCGTTGGCAGGGGGCGTTCGGGGGGACATTCAGTACTTC. Protein sequence: CAVQALAGGVRGDIQYF.

V usage is TRBV5-4 and J usage is TRBJ2-1; D may be TRBD2 (5 bases). Germline V lookup: CDR1 SGHNT, CDR2 YYREEE (reference sequence). The V end lost 0 bases, the J end lost 9 bases, and 13 bases lay between the germline ends. The CDR3 runs to 14 residues. The CDR3 protein is CASSLGPVGVEQFF. CDR3 nucleotides: TGTGCCAGCAGCTTGGGGCCAGTCGGGGTTGAGCAGTTCTTC.

This clonotype has just a few counts. The chain joins TRBV5-1 to TRBJ2-7; possible D gene TRBD1, 5 bases. V was pared by 0 bases and J by 2 bases, with 12 bases between. The CDR3 consists of 15 residues. From germline, CDR1 is SGHRS and CDR2 YFSETQ. The CDR3 DNA reads as TGCGCCAGCAGCTTGGAGGCGTCAGGGACCTACGAGCAGTACTTC. As protein: CASSLEASGTYEQYF.

The rearrangement uses TRBV7-2 and TRBJ2-1, with 14 bases identical to TRBD2. Germline CDR1 reads SGHTA; CDR2 reads FQGNSA. The CDR3 spans 15 residues. With V trimmed by 4 bases and J by 6 bases, 2 bases remained unmatched. CDR3 loop: CASSWGLAGANEQFF. CDR3 nucleotides: TGTGCCAGCAGCTGGGGACTAGCGGGGGCCAATGAGCAGTTCTTC.

A remark on this clonotype: The conserved phenylalanine or tryptophan is not found at the CDR3 terminus, so this likely reflects a read error. The chain is built from TRBV11-2 and TRBJ2-1; D perhaps matches TRBD1 (6 bases). The CDR3 runs to 20 residues. The germline gives CDR1 SGHAT, CDR2 FQNNGV. Trimming pared 0 bases from V and 8 bases from J, leaving 29 bases between. DNA for the CDR3: TGTGCCAGCAGCTTAGATCGTATAAGAACAGGACCGGGACAAGGGCATGAGCAGTTCTCC. Translating gives CASSLDRIRTGPGQGHEQFS.

This clonotype appeared a few times. V usage is TRBV6-2 or TRBV6-3 and J usage is TRBJ1-1; possible D gene TRBD1, 5 bases. Germline CDR1 reads MNHEY; CDR2 reads SVGEGT. The CDR3 has 11 amino acids. The V end lost 10 bases, the J end lost 13 bases, and 19 bases lay between the germline ends. Here the CDR3 reads CATLRAGLVFF. CDR3 DNA: TGTGCCACCCTCCGAGCAGGGCTGGTTTTCTTT.

This clonotype was seen a few times. The chain employs TRBV7-9 and TRBJ2-5; D not resolved. V shed 8 bases and J shed 1 base, with 8 bases lying between them. The CDR3 sequence is 12 residues long. Germline V gene sequence: CDR1 SEHNR, CDR2 FQNEAQ (reference sequence). CDR3 nucleotide sequence: TGTGCCAGCGACAACTTCCAAGAGACCCAGTACTTC. Protein: CASDNFQETQYF.

The V and J genes are TRBV2 and TRBJ2-5; D gene uncertain. The length of the CDR3 is 12 residues. Germline V gene data show CDR1 as SNHLY and CDR2 as FYNNEI. V was trimmed by 6 bases and J by 2 bases, leaving 7 bases between them. The CDR3 reads CASRLEQETQYF. CDR3 DNA: TGTGCCAGCAGACTGGAGCAAGAGACCCAGTACTTC.

V usage is TRBV28 and J usage is TRBJ1-5, with 8 bases aligning to TRBD1. In germline, CDR1 is MDHEN, CDR2 SYDVKM. The CDR3 runs 14 residues. V trimming: 2 bases; J trimming: 7 bases; junction bases outside the gene matches: 4. CDR3 amino acids: CASSLTGGEQPQHF. The CDR3 coding sequence is TGTGCCAGCAGTTTAACAGGGGGGGAACAGCCCCAGCATTTT.